Listed below are T cell receptor beta chains from one sample, sequenced in a study of cytomegalovirus exposure and HLA in healthy donors. Using immunoSEQ multiplex PCR, the repertoire was profiled, and TCRdb retains in-frame clones only, with some absent. The sample includes more than 25,000 clones, 70% of them seen just once. Sequencing used PBMCs. Receptors originate from a woman between 50 and 59 years old in good health and CMV-seronegative. The CDR3 runs from the conserved cysteine through the conserved F or W.

j_call v_call cdr3_aa
TRBJ2-1 TRBV5-1 CASSLGTALYNEQFF
TRBJ2-2 TRBV7-9 CASSPTGGIIGELFF
TRBJ2-7 TRBV9 CASSVGTSGEQYF
TRBJ2-5 TRBV2 CASSDGGGETQYF
TRBJ2-7 TRBV28 CASSFPTQTSGRIHEQYF
TRBJ2-3 TRBV18 CASSPRTPMDTQYF
TRBJ1-2 TRBV6-6 CASRREAYGYTF
TRBJ1-1 TRBV29-1 CSVEESPNTEAFF
TRBJ1-2 TRBV18 CASSPDRVYGYTF
TRBJ1-2 TRBV7-9 CASSRTGFLEGGYTF
TRBJ2-5 TRBV6-5 CASIASLGNQETQYF
TRBJ1-3 TRBV5-6 CASSLIGQDFSGNTIYF
TRBJ1-5 TRBV19 CASGRGNQPQHF
TRBJ2-2 TRBV23-1 CAGLRGNTGELFF
TRBJ1-5 TRBV28 CASSPSPPTSQPQHF
TRBJ1-1 TRBV4-1 CASSQVAFFDREVLEAFF
TRBJ1-2 TRBV6-5 CASSYRGDRPYGYTF
TRBJ1-5 TRBV7-2 CAEGESNQPQHF
TRBJ1-5 TRBV5-6 CASSLGQGKQPQHF
TRBJ1-1 TRBV6-5 CASSAVLNTEAFF
TRBJ1-1 TRBV29-1 CSVPGRGGMNTEAFF
TRBJ2-3 TRBV6-4 CASSLSTGSSADTQYF
TRBJ1-5 TRBV6-1 CASSILRGSNQPQHF
TRBJ1-1 TRBV30 CAWIRGSRGHSEAFF
TRBJ1-1 TRBV4-1 CASSLRQGSNTEAFF
TRBJ1-1 TRBV6-5 CASSSGRVNTEAFF
TRBJ1-4 TRBV9 CASSVGGKDEKLFF
TRBJ1-1 TRBV2 CASSSIEVNTEAFF
TRBJ1-1 TRBV29-1 CSVAQGASTEAFF
TRBJ1-1 TRBV6-5 CASRRDTEAFF
TRBJ1-5 TRBV28 CASSYRDQPQHF
TRBJ1-1 TRBV28 CAIKTGGVKGNTEAFF
TRBJ2-6 TRBV25-1 CASSESLRSGTGANVLTF
TRBJ2-7 TRBV5-4 CASSSPGGRNEQYF
TRBJ1-5 TRBV5-1 CASSLSSGDQPQHF
TRBJ2-7 TRBV29-1 CSVERSSGSYEQYF
TRBJ2-7 TRBV6-1 CASSEGQLYEQYF
TRBJ1-1 TRBV5-1 CASSPGTGLEAFF
TRBJ2-1 TRBV6-5 CASSYPSGGRNEQFF
TRBJ1-1 TRBV6-5 CASSAGTEAFF
TRBJ2-3 TRBV4-1 CATGLDRTDTQYF
TRBJ1-2 TRBV4-1 CASSQEGGGYYGYTF
TRBJ1-3 TRBV11-2 CASSRRGTGNTIYF
TRBJ2-3 TRBV29-1 CSVGLAGGGLTDTQYF